One sample yielded the 9 T cell receptor beta chains listed below, sequenced in a study of CD8+CD57+ T cells in acquired aplastic anemia. Genomic DNA provided the template from which TCR beta VDJ and CDR3 profiles were obtained. Each CDR3 protein is one row after TCRdb ran MiXCR on the reads. The sample records roughly 500,000 distinct CDR3 sequences, over 25% being singletons. The authors sequenced patients whose flow cytometry had shown CD8+CD57+ cell expansion. Sequenced sample: sorted CD4+, CD8+, or CD8+CD57+ T cells (not recorded which) from PBMCs. The receptor set was obtained from a human donor with aplastic anemia.

This clonotype was recorded a few times. The chain links TRBV3-1 to TRBJ1-2, with TRBD1 identical over 8 bases. Per germline, CDR1 LGHDT and CDR2 YNNKEL (reference sequence). The J segment lost 6 bases and the V segment lost 3 bases, leaving 21 bases of the junction unmatched. The CDR3 totals 19 residues. CDR3 region: CASSQLLEDRGKGGDGYTF. The CDR3 bases are TGTGCCAGCAGCCAGCTCCTGGAAGACAGGGGTAAAGGAGGAGATGGCTACACCTTC.

The CDR3 sequence: CASSGRSYSYEQYF. In DNA, the CDR3 is TGTGCCAGCAGTGGACGGAGCTACTCCTACGAGCAGTACTTC. J is TRBJ2-7 and V is TRBV7-9; no clear D. V was shortened by 6 bases and J by 0 bases, with 12 bases between the two germline ends. The CDR3 runs to 14 residues. Germline lookup yields CDR1 SEHNR and CDR2 FQNEAQ (reference sequence).

Worth noting for this clonotype: A much larger clone lies a single base off, so this may be a read error. The J gene is TRBJ2-7, the V gene TRBV2, with a possible D match to TRBD2 (6 bases). This CDR3 has 15 amino acids. From germline, CDR1 is SNHLY and CDR2 FYNNEI. Between the trimmed V and J ends, which lost 11 bases and 4 bases, there was a span of 24 bases. The CDR3 nucleotides are TGTGCCCGCGCCCCAAACGCGGGAATCGAATACGAGCAGTACTTC. It specifies CARAPNAGIEYEQYF. The full variable domain, rest sourced from reference TRBV2 and TRBJ2-7, is EPEVTQTPSHQVTQMGQEVILRCVPISNHLYFYWYRQILGQKVEFLVSFYNNEISEKSEIFDDQFSVERPDGSNFTLKIRSTKLEDSAMYFCARAPNAGIEYEQYFGPGTRLTVT.

J is TRBJ2-7 and V is TRBV6-1, with D possibly being TRBD1 (5 bases). Germline CDR1 and CDR2: MNHNS and SASEGT. CDR3 length equals 15 residues. Trimming took 2 bases from V and 4 from J, leaving 15 bases between them. The CDR3 DNA follows: TGTGCCAGCAGTGAATTGCTTGCCAGGGATTACGAGCAGTACTTC. Translating gives CASSELLARDYEQYF.

This clonotype appeared a few times. One base away lies a much larger clone, so this may be a sequencing read error. V and J are TRBV29-1 and TRBJ2-3; TRBD1 is a possible D gene (6 bases). Trimming pared 6 bases from V and 5 bases from J, leaving 15 bases between. CDR1 is SQVTM and CDR2 is ANQGSEA in the germline V gene. The CDR3 spans 13 residues. The CDR3: CSVGRGSRDTQYF. Here the CDR3 DNA reads TGCAGCGTGGGCAGGGGATCCAGAGATACGCAGTATTTT.

Only a few counts were recorded for this clonotype. The chain employs TRBV7-2 and TRBJ2-5; D tentatively reads TRBD1 or TRBD2 (5 bases each). The V and J ends lost 1 base and 1 base respectively, with 10 bases between them. This CDR3 has 15 amino acids. Looked up from germline, CDR1 is SGHTA and CDR2 is FQGNSA. This CDR3 is CASSLVGALQETQYF. CDR3 bases: TGTGCCAGCAGCTTAGTCGGGGCACTCCAAGAGACCCAGTACTTC. The full variable domain, its missing parts supplied by reference TRBV7-2 and TRBJ2-5, is GAGVSQSPSNKVTEKGKDVELRCDPISGHTALYWYRQSLGQGLEFLIYFQGNSAPDKSGLPSDRFSAERTGGSVSTLTIQRTQQEDSAVYLCASSLVGALQETQYFGPGTRLLVL.

This clonotype came up many times. The chain is built from TRBV15 and TRBJ2-7; D ambiguous. V lost 4 bases, J lost 4 bases, and 14 bases lay in between. This CDR3 has 14 amino acids. Germline CDR1 is LNHNV and CDR2 is YYDKDF (reference sequence). The CDR3 protein is CATSNRLVSYEQYF. Here the CDR3 DNA reads TGTGCCACCAGCAACCGACTGGTATCTTACGAGCAGTACTTC.

The V gene is TRBV10-3, the J gene TRBJ1-2, with a tentative D call TRBD1 (6 bases). With 10 bases removed from V and 2 bases from J, the gap between germline ends came to 14 bases. The germline CDR1 and CDR2 sequences are ENHRY and SYGVKD. This CDR3 is built from 13 residues. CDR3 DNA: TGTGCCAGCACACGCCAGGGGAACTATGGCTACACCTTC. Encoded protein: CASTRQGNYGYTF.

The chain uses TRBV7-2 and TRBJ1-6; tentatively, D is TRBD1 (5 bases). V lost 8 bases and J lost 8, with 13 bases in between. CDR1 and CDR2 from the germline V gene are SGHTA and FQGNSA. This CDR3 spans 13 amino acids. The CDR3 protein is CASGGGGDSPLHF. The CDR3 DNA reads TGTGCCAGCGGGGGGGGTGGTGATTCACCCCTCCACTTT.